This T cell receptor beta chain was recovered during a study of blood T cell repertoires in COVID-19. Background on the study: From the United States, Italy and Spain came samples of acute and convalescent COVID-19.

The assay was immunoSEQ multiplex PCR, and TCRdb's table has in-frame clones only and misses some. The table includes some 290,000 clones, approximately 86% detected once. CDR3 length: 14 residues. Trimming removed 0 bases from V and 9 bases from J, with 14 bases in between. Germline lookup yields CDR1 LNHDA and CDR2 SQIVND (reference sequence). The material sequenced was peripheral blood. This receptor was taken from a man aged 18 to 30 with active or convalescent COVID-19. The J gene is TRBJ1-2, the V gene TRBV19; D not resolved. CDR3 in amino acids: CASSIERQTKSYTF. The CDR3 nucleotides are TGTGCCAGTAGTATAGAAAGGCAGACTAAGAGCTACACCTTC.